Below are 30 T cell receptor beta chains sequenced from a single sample in a study of blood T cell repertoires in COVID-19. The protocol was immunoSEQ multiplex PCR, while the TCRdb copy is restricted to in-frame clones and leaves out a portion. This table has 260,000 or so clones, roughly four fifths appearing once. Sequenced: peripheral blood. These receptors originate from an elderly woman with COVID-19, enrolled during active disease.

The CDR3 reads CASSDGVPNYTF. CDR3 DNA sequence: TGTGCCAGCAGTGACGGGGTCCCTAACTACACCTTC. The rearrangement uses TRBV6-1 and TRBJ1-2; no clear D gene. The CDR3 consists of 12 residues. Germline CDR1 and CDR2: MNHNS and SASEGT. The ends were cut back, 3 bases at V and 10 bases at J, with 12 bases in the middle.

The sample holds a few counts of this clone. The chain employs TRBV4-1 and TRBJ1-4; TRBD1 aligns across 10 bases. Germline assignment: CDR1 MGHRA and CDR2 YSYEKL. Trimming cost V 5 bases and J 8 bases; bases outside gene matches: 17. The CDR3 is 18 residues long. The CDR3 is CASSYRETGGSENEKLFF. CDR3 DNA sequence: TGCGCCAGCAGCTACAGAGAGACAGGGGGCTCGGAAAACGAAAAACTGTTTTTT.

The V and J genes are TRBV7-2 and TRBJ2-3; 12 bases agree with TRBD2. Trimming at V came to 3 bases and at J to 0 bases, leaving 1 base not matched to a gene. The length of the CDR3 is 16 residues. Germline-derived CDR1 and CDR2 are SGHTA and FQGNSA. The CDR3 reads CASSFGLAGSTDTQYF. The CDR3 bases are TGTGCCAGCAGCTTCGGACTAGCGGGAAGCACAGATACGCAGTATTTT.

The CDR3 DNA follows: TGTGCCAGCACCCCCTGGGACAGGGCAGTTCAGCCCCAGCATTTT. This codes for CASTPWDRAVQPQHF. The chain employs TRBV28 and TRBJ1-5; the match to TRBD1 covers 9 bases. CDR1 is MDHEN and CDR2 is SYDVKM in the germline V gene. The ends lost 7 bases at V and 6 bases at J; junction bases unmatched: 10. This CDR3 has 15 amino acids.

This chain links TRBV9 with TRBJ2-3; D not certain. Germline CDR1 is SGDLS and CDR2 is YYNGEE. The CDR3 loop spans 16 amino acids. V lost 4 bases and J lost 0, with 15 bases in between. Here the CDR3 reads CASSRLGATSTDTQYF. The CDR3 DNA reads TGTGCCAGCAGCCGGTTGGGCGCAACTAGCACAGATACGCAGTATTTT.

This clone was seen a single time. The chain is built from TRBV9 and TRBJ1-2; tentative D call: TRBD1 (6 bases). With 8 bases removed from V and 5 bases from J, the gap between germline ends came to 13 bases. CDR1 is SGDLS and CDR2 is YYNGEE in the germline V gene. CDR3 length: 12 amino acids. The CDR3 DNA sequence: TGTGCCAGTTGGGACACCGGGTATGGCTACACCTTC. Its translation is CASWDTGYGYTF.

J is TRBJ1-1 and V is TRBV7-9; weak D call: TRBD1 (6 bases). Trimming took off 6 bases at V and 11 bases at J, with 16 bases between the two ends. CDR1 is SEHNR, CDR2 FQNEAQ, per germline (reference sequence). This CDR3 contains 12 residues. The CDR3 sequence is CASSKRQGFAFF. The CDR3 region has the DNA TGTGCCAGCAGTAAACGTCAGGGGTTCGCTTTCTTT.

The rearrangement joins TRBV30 to TRBJ1-5; maybe TRBD1 (6 bases). V lost 2 bases, J lost 3 bases, and 17 bases lay in between. The CDR3 consists of 16 residues. The germline gives CDR1 GTSNPN, CDR2 SVGIG (reference sequence). In DNA, the CDR3 is TGTGCCTGGAGTAGCTCTACAGGGATAAACAATCAGCCCCAGCATTTT. As protein: CAWSSSTGINNQPQHF.

This sequence joins TRBV20-1 and TRBJ1-1; D might be TRBD1 (6 bases). The germline V gene has CDR1 DFQATT and CDR2 SNEGSKA (reference sequence). Trimming took off 3 bases at V and 1 base at J, with 18 bases between the two ends. CDR3 length equals 16 residues. CDR3 protein: CSASIETGRGNTEAFF. The CDR3, as DNA: TGCAGTGCTAGTATCGAGACAGGTCGCGGGAACACTGAAGCTTTCTTT.

V gene TRBV30 combines with J gene TRBJ1-1; 8 bases line up with TRBD1. Germline trimming cut 0 bases from V and 0 bases from J; bases unmatched to any gene: 6. This CDR3 is 16 amino acids long. The germline gives CDR1 GTSNPN, CDR2 SVGIG (reference sequence). The CDR3 nucleotides are TGTGCCTGGAGTGTGGAGACAGGGGCGATGAACACTGAAGCTTTCTTT. Amino acid sequence: CAWSVETGAMNTEAFF.

The chain is built from TRBV10-3 and TRBJ2-7, with TRBD2 matching 8 bases. CDR3 length: 15 amino acids. In germline, CDR1 is ENHRY, CDR2 SYGVKD. J was trimmed by 0 bases and V by 3 bases; bases with no gene match: 4. CDR3 protein: CAISDPSGSSYEQYF. The CDR3 DNA follows: TGTGCCATCAGTGATCCTAGCGGGTCCTCCTACGAGCAGTACTTC.

The CDR3 DNA follows: TGTGCCAGCAGTTACCCCGCCAGCTCTGGAAACACCATATATTTT. The encoded protein is CASSYPASSGNTIYF. V gene TRBV6-5 combines with J gene TRBJ1-3; D gene uncertain. The CDR3 is 15 residues long. Germline-derived CDR1 and CDR2 are MNHEY and SVGAGI. V gave up 2 bases and J gave up 0 bases, with 8 bases separating them.

The rearrangement links TRBV7-9 to TRBJ2-3; no firm D call. The CDR3 covers 16 residues. Germline V gene sequence: CDR1 SEHNR, CDR2 FQNEAQ (reference sequence). Trimming took off 2 bases at V and 4 bases at J, with 16 bases between the two ends. The CDR3 nucleotides read TGTGCCAGCAGCTTAAGAAGAGACTTATCATCAGATACGCAGTATTTT. It specifies CASSLRRDLSSDTQYF.

V and J are TRBV5-1 and TRBJ2-1, with 9 bases identical to TRBD2. The V and J ends lost 4 bases and 1 base, in that order; junction bases with no gene match: 6. CDR3 size: 16 residues. Looked up from germline, CDR1 is SGHRS and CDR2 is YFSETQ. CDR3 coding DNA: TGCGCCAGCAGCGGCGGGGGGGACGTATCCTACAATGAGCAGTTCTTC. Translating it yields CASSGGGDVSYNEQFF.

The rearrangement links TRBV7-9 to TRBJ2-7, with 7 bases fitting TRBD2. Germline V gene lookup returns CDR1 SEHNR and CDR2 FQNEAQ (reference sequence). The CDR3 length is 15 residues. Trimming cost V 5 bases and J 1 base; bases outside gene matches: 8. Written as DNA, the CDR3 is TGTGCCAGCAGCCCCGGCGGCGGGGGATCCTACGAGCAGTACTTC. Protein: CASSPGGGGSYEQYF.

This clone was picked up a small number of times. Given the absence of the conserved phenylalanine or tryptophan at the CDR3 end, a read error is likely. The DNA is omitted, as the CDR3 cannot be located on it reliably, and the CDR3 follows TCRdb's listing. V usage is TRBV24-1 and J usage is TRBJ2-3; the listed D gene, TRBD1, was not tested against the DNA. Counting both end residues, the CDR3 totals 9 amino acids. The V gene's germline CDR1 is KGHDR and CDR2 SFDVKD. The chain's CDR3 is CATSEGQVQ.

The chain is built from TRBV3-1 (or the pseudogene TRBV3-2) and TRBJ1-2, with 8 bases lining up with TRBD1. The CDR3 contains 19 residues. Per the germline V gene, CDR1 is LGHDT and CDR2 is YNNKEL (reference sequence). V was pared by 0 bases and J by 4 bases, with 16 bases of the junction left unmatched. CDR3 DNA: TGTGCCAGCAGCCAAGATTTTTGGACAGGGTTGGTTTCCCCCTATGGCTACACCTTC. It codes for CASSQDFWTGLVSPYGYTF.

The rearrangement joins TRBV27 to TRBJ2-6; TRBD1 matches 10 bases. Germline V gene data show CDR1 as MNHEY and CDR2 as SMNVEV (reference sequence). The V segment lost 5 bases and the J segment 0 bases; nucleotides outside the gene matches: 4. The CDR3 covers 17 residues. In DNA, the CDR3 is TGTGCCAGCAGTCTGAGGACAGGGGGCTCTGGGGCCAACGTCCTGACTTTC. Protein sequence: CASSLRTGGSGANVLTF.

The rearrangement joins TRBV15 to TRBJ1-4; D is unclear. The V end lost 0 bases, the J end lost 8 bases, and 13 bases lay between the germline ends. Germline-derived CDR1 and CDR2 are LNHNV and YYDKDF (reference sequence). The CDR3 spans 15 residues. In DNA form, the CDR3 reads TGTGCCACCAGCAGAGATTCGGTAGTGCGGGAAAAACTGTTTTTT. Encoded protein: CATSRDSVVREKLFF.

In its sample, this clone was seen a few times. The chain carries TRBV9 and TRBJ1-1; 7 bases agree with TRBD1. The CDR3 consists of 14 residues. Germline CDR1 SGDLS, CDR2 YYNGEE. The V gene end was trimmed by 0 bases and the J gene end by 5 bases; junction bases not matched to a gene: 4. CDR3 DNA sequence: TGTGCCAGCAGCGTAGAGGGGGCCGCTACTGAAGCTTTCTTT. It translates to CASSVEGAATEAFF. The variable domain in full, with the rest retrieved from reference TRBV9 and TRBJ1-1, is DSGVTQTPKHLITATGQRVTLRCSPRSGDLSVYWYQQSLDQGLQFLIQYYNGEERAKGNILERFSAQQFPDLHSELNLSSLELGDSALYFCASSVEGAATEAFFGQGTRLTVV.

The gene calls are TRBV10-2 and TRBJ2-5, with 8 bases identical to TRBD2. There are 16 residues in the CDR3. V shed 11 bases, J shed 0 bases, and the junction held 14 bases outside the gene matches. The germline V gene has CDR1 WSHSY and CDR2 SAAADI. This CDR3 reads CAASGGAGFDQETQYF. CDR3 nucleotide sequence: TGCGCCGCCAGCGGGGGTGCAGGGTTCGACCAAGAGACCCAGTACTTC.

The chain uses TRBV28 and TRBJ1-2; 7 nucleotides agree with TRBD1. V lost 6 bases and J lost 6; bases outside the gene matches: 4. Germline-derived CDR1 and CDR2 are MDHEN and SYDVKM. The CDR3 has 12 amino acids. CDR3 region: CASRGTVDGYTF. CDR3 nucleotide sequence: TGTGCCAGCAGGGGGACAGTCGATGGCTACACCTTC.

The CDR3 region is CASRDRRSKRAFF. In DNA form, the CDR3 reads TGCGCCAGCAGAGACCGGAGATCAAAAAGGGCTTTCTTT. The chain joins TRBV10-1 to TRBJ1-1; unclear D gene. This CDR3 is built from 13 residues. The germline V gene has CDR1 WNHNN and CDR2 SYGVQD (reference sequence). V was pared by 6 bases and J by 11 bases, with 19 bases between.

This clone has only one observation. The V gene is TRBV14, the J gene TRBJ1-1; 7 bases line up with TRBD1. This CDR3 has 14 amino acids. The germline V gene encodes CDR1 SGHDN and CDR2 FVKESK. V lost 4 bases and J lost 0; bases outside the gene matches: 2. CDR3 nucleotides: TGTGCCAGCAGCCGGGGACAGCTGAACACTGAAGCTTTCTTT. Translation gives CASSRGQLNTEAFF.

Written as DNA, the CDR3 is TGTGCCAGCAGCTTAAACAGGGGGCTAGACTATGGCTACACCTTC. Protein: CASSLNRGLDYGYTF. The chain recombines TRBV7-8 with TRBJ1-2, with 9 bases aligning to TRBD1. J gave up 3 bases and V 2 bases, and 4 bases lay outside the gene matches. This CDR3 is built from 15 residues. CDR1 and CDR2 from the germline V gene are SGHVS and FQNEAQ.

The V gene is TRBV28, the J gene TRBJ1-2, with D unclear. The CDR3 loop spans 14 amino acids. Germline V gene sequence: CDR1 MDHEN, CDR2 SYDVKM. V lost 5 bases and J lost 2, with 12 bases in between. CDR3 loop: CASSPLLANYGYTF. Written as DNA, the CDR3 is TGTGCCAGCAGTCCCCTGCTAGCCAACTATGGCTACACCTTC.

The V gene is TRBV7-8, the J gene TRBJ1-5, with 9 bases lining up with TRBD1. CDR3 size: 15 residues. Germline V gives CDR1 SGHVS, CDR2 FQNEAQ. J gave up 4 bases and V 1 base, and 2 bases lay outside the gene matches. CDR3 sequence reads: CASSLEGTGNQPQHF. In DNA, the CDR3 is TGTGCCAGCAGCTTAGAGGGGACAGGGAATCAGCCCCAGCATTTT.

This clone was detected only a few times. The chain couples TRBV4-1 to TRBJ1-1, with 8 nucleotides matching TRBD1. The CDR3 contains 15 residues. CDR1 is MGHRA and CDR2 is YSYEKL in the germline V gene. The V and J ends lost 4 bases and 2 bases, in that order; junction bases with no gene match: 6. The CDR3: CASSLRTGINTEAFF. CDR3 DNA: TGCGCCAGCAGCCTCCGGACAGGGATAAACACTGAAGCTTTCTTT.

The V call is TRBV29-1, the J call TRBJ1-1; 10 bases fit TRBD1. The CDR3 length is 15 residues. Per the germline V gene, CDR1 is SQVTM and CDR2 is ANQGSEA. V shed 2 bases, J shed 1 base, and the junction held 4 bases outside the gene matches. The CDR3 here is CSVERGTGANTEAFF. Here the CDR3 DNA reads TGCAGCGTTGAACGGGGGACAGGGGCGAACACTGAAGCTTTCTTT.

This chain uses TRBV27 with TRBJ1-6; D may be TRBD1 (6 bases). This CDR3 is built from 16 residues. Germline lookup yields CDR1 MNHEY and CDR2 SMNVEV (reference sequence). Trimming cost V 3 bases and J 7 bases, with 16 bases left between them. The chain's CDR3 is CASSFTALGGNSPLHF. CDR3 coding DNA: TGTGCCAGCAGTTTTACCGCTTTAGGGGGAAATTCACCCCTCCACTTT.